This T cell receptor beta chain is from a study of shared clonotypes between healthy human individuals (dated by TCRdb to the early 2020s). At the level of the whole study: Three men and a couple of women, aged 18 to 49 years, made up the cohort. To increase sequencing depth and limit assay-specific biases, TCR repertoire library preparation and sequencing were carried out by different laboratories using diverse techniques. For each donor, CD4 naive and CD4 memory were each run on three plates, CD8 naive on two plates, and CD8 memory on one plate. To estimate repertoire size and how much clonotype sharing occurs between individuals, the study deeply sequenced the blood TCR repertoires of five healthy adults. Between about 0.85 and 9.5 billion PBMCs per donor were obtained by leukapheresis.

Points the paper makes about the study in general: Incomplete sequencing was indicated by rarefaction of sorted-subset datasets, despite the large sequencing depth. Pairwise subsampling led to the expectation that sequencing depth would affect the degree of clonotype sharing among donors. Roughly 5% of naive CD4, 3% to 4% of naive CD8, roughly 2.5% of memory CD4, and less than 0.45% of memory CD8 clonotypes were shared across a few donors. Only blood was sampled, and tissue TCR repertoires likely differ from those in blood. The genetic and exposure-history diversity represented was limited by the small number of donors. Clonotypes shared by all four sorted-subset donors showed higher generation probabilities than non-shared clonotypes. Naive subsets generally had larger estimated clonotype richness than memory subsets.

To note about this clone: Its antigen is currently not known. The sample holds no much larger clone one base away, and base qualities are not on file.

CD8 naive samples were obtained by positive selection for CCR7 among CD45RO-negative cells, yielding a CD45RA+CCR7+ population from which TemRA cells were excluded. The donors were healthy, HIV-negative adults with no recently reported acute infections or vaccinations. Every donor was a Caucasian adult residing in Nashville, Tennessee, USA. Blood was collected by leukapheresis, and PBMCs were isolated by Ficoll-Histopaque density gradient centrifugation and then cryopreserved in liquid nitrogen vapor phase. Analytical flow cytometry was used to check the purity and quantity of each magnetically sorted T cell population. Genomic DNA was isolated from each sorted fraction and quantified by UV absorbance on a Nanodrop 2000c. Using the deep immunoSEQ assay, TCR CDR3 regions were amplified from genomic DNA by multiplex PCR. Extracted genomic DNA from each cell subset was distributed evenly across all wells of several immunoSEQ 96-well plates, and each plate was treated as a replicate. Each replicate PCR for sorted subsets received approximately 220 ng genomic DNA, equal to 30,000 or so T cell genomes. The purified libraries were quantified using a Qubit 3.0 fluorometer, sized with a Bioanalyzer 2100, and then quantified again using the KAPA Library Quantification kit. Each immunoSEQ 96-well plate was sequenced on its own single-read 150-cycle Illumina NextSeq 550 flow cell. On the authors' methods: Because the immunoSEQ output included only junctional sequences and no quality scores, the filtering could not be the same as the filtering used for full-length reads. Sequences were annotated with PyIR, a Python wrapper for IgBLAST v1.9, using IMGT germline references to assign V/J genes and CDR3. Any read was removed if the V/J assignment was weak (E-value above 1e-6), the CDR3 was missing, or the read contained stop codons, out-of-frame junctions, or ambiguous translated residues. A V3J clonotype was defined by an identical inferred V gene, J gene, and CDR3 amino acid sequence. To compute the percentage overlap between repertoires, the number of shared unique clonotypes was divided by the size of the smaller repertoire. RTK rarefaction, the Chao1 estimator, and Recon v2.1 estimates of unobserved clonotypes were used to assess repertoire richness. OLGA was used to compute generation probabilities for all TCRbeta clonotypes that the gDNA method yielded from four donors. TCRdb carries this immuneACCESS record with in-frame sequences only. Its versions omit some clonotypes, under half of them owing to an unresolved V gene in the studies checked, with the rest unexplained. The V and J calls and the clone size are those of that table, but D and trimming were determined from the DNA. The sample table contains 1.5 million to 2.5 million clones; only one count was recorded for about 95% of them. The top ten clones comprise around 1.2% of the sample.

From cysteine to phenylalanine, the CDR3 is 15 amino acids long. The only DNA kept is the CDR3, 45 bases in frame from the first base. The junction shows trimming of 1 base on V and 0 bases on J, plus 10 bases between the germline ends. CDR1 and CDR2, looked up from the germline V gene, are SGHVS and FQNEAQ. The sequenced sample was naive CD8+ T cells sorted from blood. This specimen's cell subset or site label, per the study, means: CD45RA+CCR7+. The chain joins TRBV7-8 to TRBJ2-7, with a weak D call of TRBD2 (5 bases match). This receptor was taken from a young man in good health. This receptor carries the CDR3 CASSLGVASSYEQYF. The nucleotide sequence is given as TGTGCCAGCAGCTTAGGGGTAGCGAGCTCCTACGAGCAGTACTTC.